The 22 T cell receptor beta chains below all came from one sample that was sequenced in a study of T cells after yellow fever vaccination. MiXCR was run by TCRdb on the 5' RACE reads, yielding one entry per CDR3 protein. This table has some 350,000 distinct CDR3 sequences, 6.2% appearing once. The sequencing used PBMCs, collected 5 days after the yellow fever booster vaccination. The receptors shown here come from a man younger than 40 who received the YFV17D yellow fever vaccine.

This clonotype showed up many times. This chain links TRBV20-1 with TRBJ1-1; 7 bases line up with TRBD1. With V trimmed by 4 bases and J by 5 bases, 13 bases remained unmatched. Germline loops: CDR1 DFQATT, CDR2 SNEGSKA (reference sequence). The CDR3 extends over 15 amino acids. The CDR3 DNA reads TGCAGTGCTACCCATAACAGGGGAGGTTGGACTGAAGCTTTCTTT. Residues: CSATHNRGGWTEAFF.

This clonotype was detected many times. The J gene is TRBJ2-2, the V gene TRBV5-5; 8 positions match TRBD1. CDR3 length: 14 residues. From germline, CDR1 is SGHKS and CDR2 YYEKEE (reference sequence). V trimming: 5 bases; J trimming: 8 bases; junction bases outside the gene matches: 8. The CDR3 sequence is CASSPQGAGGELFF. CDR3 coding DNA: TGTGCCAGCAGTCCCCAGGGGGCAGGTGGGGAGCTGTTTTTT.

This clonotype has a count of ten or more. The gene calls are TRBV9 and TRBJ1-6; no clear D. The CDR3 spans 12 residues. Germline-derived CDR1 and CDR2 are SGDLS and YYNGEE. The V gene lost 6 bases and the J gene lost 9 bases, with 10 bases spanning the gap. CDR3 region: CASTSVGSPLHF. In DNA form, the CDR3 reads TGTGCCAGCACATCTGTAGGTTCACCCCTCCACTTT. Variable domain in full (rest from reference TRBV9 and TRBJ1-6): DSGVTQTPKHLITATGQRVTLRCSPRSGDLSVYWYQQSLDQGLQFLIQYYNGEERAKGNILERFSAQQFPDLHSELNLSSLELGDSALYFCASTSVGSPLHFGNGTRLTVT.

Here the CDR3 reads CASKRYSDTQYF. DNA of the CDR3: TGTGCCAGCAAGCGGTATAGTGATACGCAGTATTTT. This chain links TRBV28 with TRBJ2-3; D is possibly TRBD2 (5 bases). Germline assignment: CDR1 MDHEN and CDR2 SYDVKM. The V and J ends lost 7 bases and 6 bases respectively, with 11 bases between them. CDR3 length: 12 residues.

The chain has TRBV27 and TRBJ2-6; no clear D gene. Germline-derived CDR1 and CDR2 are MNHEY and SMNVEV (reference sequence). The V end lost 5 bases, the J end lost 4 bases, and 21 bases lay between the germline ends. There are 18 residues in the CDR3. CDR3: CASSRWTSGPAGANVLTF. CDR3 nucleotide sequence: TGTGCCAGCAGTCGGTGGACGTCCGGCCCGGCCGGGGCCAACGTCCTGACTTTC.

This clonotype showed up many times. The chain has TRBV20-1 and TRBJ1-1; tentative D call: TRBD1 (6 bases). This CDR3 region has 16 residues. Trimming cost V 0 bases and J 5 bases, with 19 bases left between them. Germline V gene lookup returns CDR1 DFQATT and CDR2 SNEGSKA (reference sequence). This CDR3 is CSAREGFDRRGTEAFF. CDR3 DNA sequence: TGCAGTGCTAGAGAAGGGTTTGACAGGAGGGGGACTGAAGCTTTCTTT.

This clonotype was seen many times. The chain has TRBV12-3 or TRBV12-4 and TRBJ2-7; 9 bases agree with TRBD1. Trimming removed 4 bases from V and 5 bases from J; junction bases left unmatched: 9. The CDR3 length is 15 residues. CDR3 residues: CASSSGGTGRHEQYF. The CDR3 DNA is TGTGCCAGCAGTTCCGGGGGGACAGGGCGCCACGAGCAGTACTTC.

This clonotype was recorded at least ten times. The J gene is TRBJ2-7, the V gene TRBV29-1, with 11 nucleotides matching TRBD1. In germline, CDR1 is SQVTM, CDR2 ANQGSEA. The ends lost 4 bases at V and 2 bases at J; junction bases unmatched: 7. This CDR3 has 15 amino acids. CDR3 region: CSVGEMGQGAYEQYF. Here the CDR3 DNA reads TGCAGCGTTGGAGAAATGGGACAGGGGGCCTACGAGCAGTACTTC.

Ten or more counts support this clonotype. The chain uses TRBV3-1 and TRBJ2-1; 11 nucleotides align to TRBD2. Germline CDR1 is LGHDT and CDR2 is YNNKEL (reference sequence). The CDR3 extends over 19 amino acids. J lost 4 bases, V lost 4 bases, and 15 bases had no gene match. The CDR3 coding sequence is TGTGCCAGCAGCCGGACCGGGACTAGCGGAGTCAGAACTTACAATGAGCAGTTCTTC. Protein product: CASSRTGTSGVRTYNEQFF.

This chain joins TRBV2 and TRBJ1-6; D possibly corresponds to TRBD1 (5 bases). Per germline, CDR1 SNHLY and CDR2 FYNNEI. The CDR3 totals 12 residues. Trimming shortened V by 7 bases and J by 9 bases, and 10 bases separated the two germline ends. The CDR3 loop is CASKDGTSPLHF. CDR3 coding DNA: TGTGCCAGCAAAGATGGGACTTCACCCCTCCACTTT.

The chain employs TRBV29-1 and TRBJ1-1, with D possibly matching TRBD1 (6 bases). The CDR3 covers 15 residues. Germline V lookup: CDR1 SQVTM, CDR2 ANQGSEA. Trimming took off 6 bases at V and 3 bases at J, with 20 bases between the two ends. The CDR3 DNA follows: TGCAGCGTCGCAGAAACAGGGTCGTGGTACACTGAAGCTTTCTTT. It translates to CSVAETGSWYTEAFF.

In its sample, this clonotype was seen a few times. The chain couples TRBV7-2 to TRBJ1-4; 7 nucleotides agree with TRBD1. Losses at the gene ends were 3 bases for V and 3 bases for J; bases not matched to a gene: 4. The germline V gene has CDR1 SGHTA and CDR2 FQGNSA. The CDR3 covers 15 residues. CDR3 nucleotide sequence: TGTGCCAGCAGCTTTGGGGACAGACCTAATGAAAAACTGTTTTTT. This codes for CASSFGDRPNEKLFF.

As regards this clonotype: This clone may be a read error of a much larger clone one base away. V and J are TRBV7-2 and TRBJ2-1; 7 nucleotides align to TRBD2. V shed 5 bases and J 10 bases; nucleotides not matched to a gene: 11. The CDR3 runs 14 residues. The germline V gene encodes CDR1 SGHTA and CDR2 FQGNSA. For the CDR3, the DNA is TGTACCAGCAGCACCGAACTAGCGACCCTGGAGCAGTTCTTC. Translating it yields CTSSTELATLEQFF. Using reference TRBV7-2 and TRBJ2-1 for the parts outside the CDR3, the full variable domain is GAGVSQSPSNKVTEKGKDVELRCDPISGHTALYWYRQSLGQGLEFLIYFQGNSAPDKSGLPSDRFSAERTGGSVSTLTIQRTQQEDSAVYLCTSSTELATLEQFFGPGTRLTVL.

In DNA form, the CDR3 reads TGTGCCAGCAGAAAGGAGAGCCGGAATGAGCAGTTCTTC. Its translation: CASRKESRNEQFF. The chain employs TRBV7-9 and TRBJ2-1; D is uncertain. Germline CDR1 SEHNR, CDR2 FQNEAQ (reference sequence). This CDR3 has 13 amino acids. Trimming removed 6 bases at V and 7 bases at J, with 13 bases between.

This clonotype was counted ten times or more. One end of the junction fails to match germline, which may point to a read error. The chain employs TRBV11-2 and TRBJ2-7, with D hard to call. CDR1 and CDR2 (germline): SGHAT, FQNNGV. This CDR3 is 12 amino acids long. The CDR3 protein is CASSLNGYEQYF. The CDR3 nucleotides are TGCGCCAGCAGCTTGAACGGGTACGAGCAGTACTTC.

This rearrangement joins TRBV7-3 to TRBJ2-1, with D unclear. The V end was cut by 3 bases, the J end by 0 bases, with 12 bases between. The CDR3 is 16 residues long. Germline CDR1 SGHTA, CDR2 FQGTGA. The CDR3 region has the DNA TGTGCCAGCAGCTTTCTAGGCGGAATCTCCTACAATGAGCAGTTCTTC. Translated: CASSFLGGISYNEQFF.

The sample holds a few counts of this clonotype. Here the CDR3 reads CSADTSGGTDTQYF. CDR3 sequence (DNA): TGCAGTGCTGACACTAGCGGGGGCACAGATACGCAGTATTTT. V and J are TRBV20-1 and TRBJ2-3, with TRBD2 matching 10 bases. CDR1 DFQATT and CDR2 SNEGSKA come from the germline V gene (reference sequence). After removal of 5 bases from V and 1 base from J, the junction contained 3 bases not matched to a gene. The CDR3 is 14 amino acids.

This chain connects TRBV20-1 to TRBJ1-2, with D tentatively TRBD1 (5 bases). The CDR3 consists of 15 residues. V was clipped by 5 bases and J by 4 bases, with 20 bases between them. The germline gives CDR1 DFQATT, CDR2 SNEGSKA (reference sequence). CDR3 nucleotide sequence: TGCAGTGCTGTCTCGGGGGACGTCTTTGGCTATGGCTACACCTTC. This gives the protein CSAVSGDVFGYGYTF.

Only a few counts were recorded for this clonotype. The rearrangement joins TRBV7-2 to TRBJ2-7, with D perhaps TRBD2 (6 bases). The V gene's germline CDR1 is SGHTA and CDR2 FQGNSA. V was trimmed by 1 base and J by 0 bases, leaving 13 bases between them. The CDR3 runs 16 residues. The CDR3: CASSLVGSLSSYEQYF. As DNA, the CDR3 is TGTGCCAGCAGCTTAGTCGGGAGTCTTAGCTCCTACGAGCAGTACTTC. The full variable domain, with the rest looked up from reference TRBV7-2 and TRBJ2-7, is GAGVSQSPSNKVTEKGKDVELRCDPISGHTALYWYRQSLGQGLEFLIYFQGNSAPDKSGLPSDRFSAERTGGSVSTLTIQRTQQEDSAVYLCASSLVGSLSSYEQYFGPGTRLTVT.

The J gene is TRBJ2-7, the V gene TRBV20-1; no firm D call. The CDR3 consists of 13 residues. CDR1 DFQATT and CDR2 SNEGSKA come from the germline V gene (reference sequence). V lost 0 bases to trimming and J lost 3 bases, with 9 bases between them. CDR3 nucleotides: TGCAGTGCTAGAGATGCGGTTCACTACGAGCAGTACTTC. It encodes CSARDAVHYEQYF.

The chain has TRBV20-1 and TRBJ1-6; TRBD1 agrees at 9 bases. J lost 10 bases, V lost 6 bases, and 7 bases had no gene match. Looked up from germline, CDR1 is DFQATT and CDR2 is SNEGSKA (reference sequence). CDR3 size: 13 residues. The CDR3 region is CSAPDRGGSPLHF. The CDR3 nucleotides read TGCAGTGCCCCGGACAGGGGAGGATCACCCCTCCACTTT.

This clonotype has at least ten counts. This sequence joins TRBV7-9 and TRBJ2-5; no clear D gene. The CDR3 contains 14 residues. Germline CDR1 and CDR2: SEHNR and FQNEAQ (reference sequence). V was cut by 5 bases and J by 2 bases, with 12 bases left in between. The DNA for the CDR3 is TGTGCCAGCAGCCAGGCGGCGGATCAAGAGACCCAGTACTTC. It specifies CASSQAADQETQYF.